This is a list of T cell receptor beta chains from one sample in a study of T-cell reconstitution after alpha-beta-depleted transplantation in children. One entry per CDR3 protein results from TCRdb running MiXCR on the PCR reads. The table records roughly 590,000 distinct CDR3 sequences, approximately 17% of them present only once. Sequencing used PBMCs from the stem cell graft donor, obtained from the stem cell graft. These receptor sequences come from a human donor who donated a stem cell graft to a child with acute myeloid leukemia. Each CDR3 is given with its conserved first and last residue. The D gene is left open where the match is weak. Size is omitted from some rows. Given values are once, few, many or a class for expanded clones.

CDR3nt	CDR3aa	d_gene	abundance	v_gene	j_gene
TGTGCCACCAGCGGAGTGGGACCCAAGGGGGAGACCCAGTACTTC	CATSGVGPKGETQYF	-	many	TRBV15	TRBJ2-5
TGCAGTGCTAGAGACGGGGGGGACACTGAAGCTTTCTTT	CSARDGGDTEAFF	-	many	TRBV20-1	TRBJ1-1
TGTGCCAGCAGCAAGAGCACAGATACGCAGTATTTT	CASSKSTDTQYF	-	-	TRBV3-1	TRBJ2-3
TGCAGTGCTAGAGATCATGGCCCACAGCTCCAGCATTTT	CSARDHGPQLQHF	-	-	TRBV20-1	TRBJ1-5
TGTGCCATCAGTGAGTCCTACGACAGAGAAGCTTTCTTT	CAISESYDREAFF	-	many	TRBV10-3	TRBJ1-1
TGCAGCGTGGGGTTGGTTGGTGACACTGAAGCTTTCTTT	CSVGLVGDTEAFF	-	many	TRBV29-1	TRBJ1-1
TGTGCCAGCAGTTTGTCCAGGGGATACAATGAGCAGTTCTTC	CASSLSRGYNEQFF	-	many	TRBV6-5	TRBJ2-1
TGTGCCAGCAGCACCGGGCTCTATAATTCACCCCTCCACTTT	CASSTGLYNSPLHF	-	-	TRBV5-6	TRBJ1-6
TGTGCCAGCAGCTCAGCGGGGGTTACGACCAATGAGCAGTTCTTC	CASSSAGVTTNEQFF	TRBD2	-	TRBV7-9	TRBJ2-1
TGTGCCAGCAGCCCACTAGGGGTCCCCTTTATAGCCAAAAACATTCAGTACTTC	CASSPLGVPFIAKNIQYF	-	few	TRBV11-2	TRBJ2-4
TGCGCCAGCAGTGAGACGGACAGGGGACCCTACAATGACCAGTTCTTC	CASSETDRGPYNDQFF	TRBD1	-	TRBV10-1	TRBJ2-1
TGCGCCAGTCATAGACAGGGACTAAACAATGAGCAGTTCTTC	CASHRQGLNNEQFF	-	few	TRBV5-1	TRBJ2-1
TGTGCCAGCAGGGTGGGGGGGCCCGAAAACTATGGCTACACCTTC	CASRVGGPENYGYTF	-	-	TRBV13	TRBJ1-2
TGCAGTGCTAGAAACGGCGGTGGCAGGGCGGATACGCAGTATTTT	CSARNGGGRADTQYF	-	many	TRBV20-1	TRBJ2-3
TGCAGCGTGGGGAAGGTGGGGGTACCCTATGGCTACACCTTC	CSVGKVGVPYGYTF	-	many	TRBV29-1	TRBJ1-2
TGCAGTGCTAGAGTGTATAATGAAAAACTGTTTTTT	CSARVYNEKLFF	-	many	TRBV20-1	TRBJ1-4
TGCAGTGCCCGAGCGGGGGTGGTAGATACGCAGTATTTT	CSARAGVVDTQYF	TRBD2	many	TRBV20-1	TRBJ2-3
TGTGCCACCAGCAGAGATCGAGTACCGAAGAATTCACCCCTCCACTTT	CATSRDRVPKNSPLHF	-	-	TRBV15	TRBJ1-6
TGCAGTGGAGGAGTGCGAGAGACCCAGTACTTC	CSGGVRETQYF	-	many	TRBV20-1	TRBJ2-5
TGTGCCAGCAGAACAGGGGAGAATTCACCCCTCCACTTT	CASRTGENSPLHF	TRBD1	many	TRBV12-3/TRBV12-4	TRBJ1-6
TGCAGTGCTGGACTCTTCGGCACAGATACGCAGTATTTT	CSAGLFGTDTQYF	-	many	TRBV20-1	TRBJ2-3
TGCAGTGCTAGGGGCAGCGGGCACAAGAACACTGAAGCTTTCTTT	CSARGSGHKNTEAFF	-	few	TRBV20-1	TRBJ1-1
TGCAGTGCTAGTATCCGGGTCTCTAATGAAAAACTGTTTTTT	CSASIRVSNEKLFF	-	-	TRBV20-1	TRBJ1-4
TGTGCCAGCAGCCCACCGACCGGGACAGATGAAGCTTTCTTT	CASSPPTGTDEAFF	TRBD1	few	TRBV9	TRBJ1-1
TGTGCCAGCAGCTTGTTTAGCCTAGCGGGGGGGAGCTCCTGCAATGAGCAGTTCTTC	CASSLFSLAGGSSCNEQFF	TRBD2	-	TRBV5-4	TRBJ2-1
TGTGCCACCAGTGATAGCCGAATCTACAATGAGCAGTTCTTC	CATSDSRIYNEQFF	-	-	TRBV24-1	TRBJ2-1
TGTGCCAGCAGCTCAGAAGGACCGGGACAGGCGCTCTCTGGGGCCAACGTCCTGACTTTC	CASSSEGPGQALSGANVLTF	TRBD1	-	TRBV11-1	TRBJ2-6
TGCAGTGCTTCTAAAACGAGGGAATATGGCTACACCTTC	CSASKTREYGYTF	-	few	TRBV20-1	TRBJ1-2
TGTGCCAGCAGCGCATTAGCGGGGAATAGTGAGCAGTACTTC	CASSALAGNSEQYF	TRBD2	many	TRBV6-2/TRBV6-3	TRBJ2-7
TGCAGTGCCCCGAGCAGGGCCTTGAACACTGAAGCTTTCTTT	CSAPSRALNTEAFF	-	-	TRBV20-1	TRBJ1-1
TGTGCCAGCAGTTACTTTCCGGGACAGGGGAACAATGAGCAGTTCTTC	CASSYFPGQGNNEQFF	TRBD1	few	TRBV6-5	TRBJ2-1
TGTGCCAGCCTGACAGGGGTGGAAACCGGGGAGCTGTTTTTT	CASLTGVETGELFF	TRBD1	few	TRBV5-6	TRBJ2-2
TGCGCCAGCAGCGGGGACAGGGGGTCTACTGAAGCTTTCTTT	CASSGDRGSTEAFF	TRBD1	many	TRBV4-3	TRBJ1-1
TGTGCCAGCTGTCGAAACCTTCGACAGGGGGGTTCACCCCTCCACTTT	CASCRNLRQGGSPLHF	TRBD1	few	TRBV6-1	TRBJ1-6
TGTGCCAGCAGCCCATGGGAGAGAGGGGAGACCCAGTACTTC	CASSPWERGETQYF	-	-	TRBV11-2	TRBJ2-5
TGCAGTGCTAGCCCCGACGGGGCTGGCTATGGCTACACCTTC	CSASPDGAGYGYTF	-	many	TRBV20-1	TRBJ1-2
TGCGCCAGCAGCTCAATGGGACTAGCGGGGGGGCCAGAAGAGCAGTTCTTC	CASSSMGLAGGPEEQFF	TRBD2	-	TRBV5-1	TRBJ2-1
TGTGCCAGCAGCTTAGCGGGGGGGCGGTCCTACAATGAGCAGTTCTTC	CASSLAGGRSYNEQFF	TRBD2	few	TRBV13	TRBJ2-1
TGTGCCAGCGGGCGAGCGACAGGGGTGGGGTTAAATGAGCAGTTCTTC	CASGRATGVGLNEQFF	-	few	TRBV21-1	TRBJ2-1
TGTGCCAGCAGAGAGGGAGGTATCCGAGAGACCCAGTACTTC	CASREGGIRETQYF	-	-	TRBV28	TRBJ2-5
TGCAGTGCTAGAGACCTCCGACAGGGAGCCCGAAACACCATATATTTT	CSARDLRQGARNTIYF	TRBD1	many	TRBV20-1	TRBJ1-3
TGTGCCAGCAGTTTATCCGGGACAGCGACAAACTATGGCTACACCTTC	CASSLSGTATNYGYTF	TRBD1	-	TRBV27	TRBJ1-2